The 2 T cell receptor beta chains below were found in one sample sequenced in a study of regulatory T cells in long-lasting Graves disease. Time point noted: persistent/refractory GD, antithyroid drugs over 5 years with positive TRAb. Researchers made the TCR library from RNA that was extracted from PBMCs. Both iRepertoire HTBI primers and Arm-PCR of CDR3 regions were used to build the TCR beta libraries. TCRdb processed the multiplex PCR reads anew with MiXCR; each CDR3 protein has one entry. The table records about 300,000 distinct CDR3 sequences, approximately 20% of them present only once. The starting material was peripheral blood mononuclear cells (PBMCs), obtained when the disease was refractory, from a patient treated with antithyroid drugs. The receptors stem from a female donor with Graves disease.

This clonotype was detected ten times or more. The chain recombines TRBV3-1 with TRBJ2-5; D is undetermined. CDR3 length equals 15 residues. Germline assignment: CDR1 LGHDT and CDR2 YNNKEL (reference sequence). Trimming shortened V by 4 bases and J by 1 base, and 13 bases separated the two germline ends. CDR3 amino acids: CASSPSLATQETQYF. CDR3 sequence (DNA): TGTGCCAGCAGCCCATCCTTAGCCACCCAAGAGACCCAGTACTTC.

In the case of this clonotype: This clone may be a read error of a much larger clone one base away. The V call is TRBV7-9, the J call TRBJ2-2, with a weak D call TRBD2 (6 bases). Per germline, CDR1 SEHNR and CDR2 FQNEAQ (reference sequence). This CDR3 comprises 11 residues. The CDR3 nucleotides are TGTGCCAGCAGCTTGGGCGGGGAGCTGTCTTTT. It translates to CASSLGGELSF.